This TCR beta chain emerged from a study of blood T cells in healthy people across ages. Study-level results: Higher diversity and more naive CD4+ cells were features of long-lived donors, compared to aged donors.

CDR3 length equals 15 residues. Combining a sample-barcoded 5' primer with a J-beta primer mix, a second PCR ran for roughly 6 to 12 cycles. TCRdb passed the 5' RACE reads through MiXCR, listing each CDR3 protein once. The repertoire holds about 1,800,000 distinct CDR3 sequences, with 28% as singletons. About this clonotype: Antigen: not known.

Peripheral blood, approximately 10 milliliters per donor, was collected. The receptor comes from a woman in her 30s in good health. The chain carries TRBV21-1 and TRBJ2-5; the listed D gene, TRBD2, was not tested against the DNA. TRBV21-1 is noted as a pseudogene. Sequenced: blood. CDR3 sequence reads: CASRTRLDQSETQYF. CDR3 DNA sequence: TGTGCCAGCAGGACCCGACTAGATCAGAGCGAGACCCAGTACTTC.